This T cell receptor beta chain emerged from a study of T-cell reconstitution after alpha-beta-depleted transplantation in children. The study, taken as a whole, reports: Some patients' high day-60 TCRbeta diversity was attributed to recipient cells surviving conditioning. One year after transplant, T-cell counts and diversity came mostly from newly produced T cells. By about two months after transplant, alpha-beta T cells reportedly arose from several hundred graft clones that had expanded.

With respect to this clonotype: Its antigen is still unknown.

The CDR3 loop spans 19 amino acids. V shed 2 bases and J shed 0 bases, with 20 bases lying between them. Unique molecular identifiers were used in preparing the TCRbeta library. In TCRdb, the PCR reads were re-called with MiXCR into one record per CDR3 protein. Here the sample spans 500,000 to 600,000 distinct CDR3 sequences, 20% to 30% being singletons. This clonotype was sampled from a boy under two years old with Wiskott-Aldrich syndrome, due to receive a stem cell transplant. The sample consisted of PBMCs, taken before TCRalphabeta/CD19-depleted stem cell transplant. The chain has TRBV12-3 or TRBV12-4 and TRBJ1-5; possible D gene TRBD1, 5 bases. This CDR3 is CASSLSSSGTAYSNQPQHF. The CDR3 region has the DNA TGTGCCAGCAGTTTAAGTTCATCGGGGACTGCATATAGCAATCAGCCCCAGCATTTT.